The 19 T cell receptor beta chains given below trace back to one sample, sequenced in a study of T cell changes during pregnancy in multiple sclerosis. The protocol was immunoSEQ multiplex PCR, while the TCRdb copy is restricted to in-frame clones and leaves out a portion. The data contain 40,000 to 55,000 clones, roughly 90% of them seen just once; the ten biggest clones take up 4.7%. This specimen consisted of peripheral blood, obtained in the second trimester of pregnancy. The origin of the receptors is a female donor in good health, enrolled as a control in a pregnancy study.

The chain couples TRBV11-2 to TRBJ1-2, with D perhaps TRBD1 (6 bases). Germline CDR1 reads SGHAT; CDR2 reads FQNNGV. V was trimmed by 2 bases and J by 7 bases, leaving 20 bases between them. This CDR3 is 16 amino acids long. The DNA for the CDR3 is TGTGCCAGCAGCTTATACCTGGGGGCAGGCCCTTTTGGCTACACCTTC. Protein product: CASSLYLGAGPFGYTF.

V and J are TRBV15 and TRBJ1-1; D is possibly TRBD1 (5 bases). Trimming left V 4 bases short and J 0 bases short, with 18 bases between. Germline-derived CDR1 and CDR2 are LNHNV and YYDKDF (reference sequence). The CDR3 is 17 residues long. CDR3: CATSTSRGKGLNTEAFF. The CDR3 bases are TGTGCCACCAGCACCTCCCGGGGGAAGGGGCTGAACACTGAAGCTTTCTTT.

The CDR3 loop is CASSLESSATYEQYF. CDR3 coding DNA: TGTGCCAGCAGCTTAGAGTCTAGTGCTACCTACGAGCAGTACTTC. The V call is TRBV7-2, the J call TRBJ2-7; D is unclear. The germline gives CDR1 SGHTA, CDR2 FQGNSA. Trimming stripped 1 base from V and 2 bases from J, with 12 bases between. CDR3 length: 15 residues.

The chain employs TRBV29-1 and TRBJ2-3; 12 positions agree with TRBD1. Losses at the gene ends were 4 bases for V and 2 bases for J; bases not matched to a gene: 10. CDR3 size: 17 residues. From germline, CDR1 is SQVTM and CDR2 ANQGSEA. The CDR3 nucleotides are TGCAGCGTTGGGGGGACTAGGGACAGGGGGCTCACAGATACGCAGTATTTT. Protein product: CSVGGTRDRGLTDTQYF.

The rearrangement links TRBV7-9 to TRBJ1-1, with D perhaps matching TRBD1 (6 bases). Trimming removed 1 base from V and 6 bases from J, with 12 bases in between. The CDR3 is 14 residues long. CDR1 SEHNR and CDR2 FQNEAQ come from the germline V gene (reference sequence). CDR3 sequence (DNA): TGTGCCAGCAGCTTAGAGGGGGTTTTCCCTGAAGCTTTCTTT. As protein: CASSLEGVFPEAFF.

J is TRBJ2-7 and V is TRBV2, with 7 bases lining up with TRBD1. This CDR3 comprises 16 residues. V was clipped by 3 bases and J by 1 base; unmatched bases: 9. The V gene's germline CDR1 is SNHLY and CDR2 FYNNEI. The CDR3 reads CASSDPGTAPSYEQYF. The DNA for the CDR3 is TGTGCCAGCAGTGACCCCGGGACAGCTCCTTCCTACGAGCAGTACTTC.

The rearrangement links TRBV19 to TRBJ2-7, with 8 nucleotides matching TRBD1. J lost 2 bases, V lost 5 bases, and 5 bases had no gene match. The V gene's germline CDR1 is LNHDA and CDR2 SQIVND (reference sequence). There are 14 residues in the CDR3. CDR3 region: CASSVDREAYEQYF. CDR3 in DNA: TGTGCCAGTAGTGTGGACAGGGAAGCCTACGAGCAGTACTTC.

The V call is TRBV19, the J call TRBJ1-2, with D uncertain. The V gene's germline CDR1 is LNHDA and CDR2 SQIVND (reference sequence). Trimming left V 5 bases short and J 3 bases short, with 13 bases between. This CDR3 comprises 14 residues. CDR3 loop: CASSPKAEYYGYTF. The CDR3 DNA sequence: TGTGCCAGTAGTCCGAAAGCGGAATACTATGGCTACACCTTC.

The V and J genes are TRBV18 and TRBJ1-5; a weak D match, TRBD1 (6 bases). The germline CDR1 and CDR2 sequences are KGHSH and LQKENI. Trimming removed 2 bases at V and 3 bases at J, with 11 bases between. CDR3 length: 15 residues. The CDR3 is CASSPEQGDNQPQHF. CDR3 nucleotides: TGTGCCAGCTCACCAGAACAGGGCGACAATCAGCCCCAGCATTTT.

V is TRBV2 and J is TRBJ1-2; D gene unclear. The CDR3 contains 13 residues. Trimming stripped 7 bases from V and 4 bases from J, with 13 bases between. Germline CDR1 reads SNHLY; CDR2 reads FYNNEI. Here the CDR3 reads CASTETGSYGYTF. CDR3 coding DNA: TGTGCCAGCACCGAAACCGGGAGCTATGGCTACACCTTC.

This chain uses TRBV4-2 with TRBJ1-2, with TRBD1 identical over 12 bases. With 1 base clipped from V and 0 bases from J, the junction kept 6 bases outside the gene matches. Germline V gives CDR1 LGHNA, CDR2 YNFKEQ. The CDR3 has 18 amino acids. The CDR3 DNA sequence: TGTGCCAGCAGCCAAGTAGAAGGGACAGGGGGCCCTAACTATGGCTACACCTTC. Its protein is CASSQVEGTGGPNYGYTF.

The gene calls are TRBV29-1 and TRBJ1-3; 10 bases are a match to TRBD1. Unmatched junction bases numbered 2, after V lost 7 bases and J lost 8 bases. CDR1 and CDR2 from the germline V gene are SQVTM and ANQGSEA. This CDR3 has 11 residues. This CDR3 reads CSAGTGDTIYF. CDR3 nucleotide sequence: TGCAGCGCCGGGACAGGGGACACCATATATTTT.

This clone came up a few times. The V call is TRBV4-1, the J call TRBJ1-1, with TRBD1 matching over 10 bases. From germline, CDR1 is MGHRA and CDR2 YSYEKL. CDR3 length equals 14 residues. Trimming at V came to 1 base and at J to 7 bases, leaving 3 bases not matched to a gene. CDR3 residues: CASSQGDRGGEAFF. The CDR3 DNA sequence: TGCGCCAGCAGCCAAGGGGACAGGGGAGGTGAAGCTTTCTTT.

V is TRBV6-5 and J is TRBJ1-2; maybe TRBD1 (5 bases). The V end was cut by 6 bases, the J end by 6 bases, with 17 bases between. From germline, CDR1 is MNHEY and CDR2 SVGAGI. CDR3 length: 14 residues. The CDR3, as DNA: TGTGCCAGCAGCCCTAGTCCCAGGGCCAATGGCTACACCTTC. Its translation is CASSPSPRANGYTF.

The chain combines TRBV6-4 with TRBJ1-1; D possibly corresponds to TRBD1 (5 bases). Trimming removed 2 bases from V and 12 bases from J, with 16 bases in between. CDR1 MRHNA and CDR2 SNTAGT come from the germline V gene. The CDR3 length is 13 residues. The CDR3 sequence is CASSDPGRERTFF. Written as DNA, the CDR3 is TGTGCCAGCAGTGACCCAGGGCGGGAAAGAACTTTCTTT.

CDR3 coding DNA: TGTGCCAGCAGCCAACATACGGACAGTTACAATGAGCAGTTCTTC. It encodes CASSQHTDSYNEQFF. V usage is TRBV4-2 and J usage is TRBJ2-1, with a weak D call TRBD1 (6 bases). Per the germline V gene, CDR1 is LGHNA and CDR2 is YNFKEQ. This CDR3 spans 15 amino acids. Trimming stripped 2 bases from V and 4 bases from J, with 12 bases between.

The genes are TRBV18 and TRBJ2-2; D possibly corresponds to TRBD2 (6 bases). CDR3 length: 15 amino acids. Germline V gene data show CDR1 as KGHSH and CDR2 as LQKENI. The V end lost 3 bases, the J end lost 4 bases, and 12 bases lay between the germline ends. The CDR3 coding sequence is TGTGCCAGCTCACCGGAGGGCCGGGTCACCGGGGAGCTGTTTTTT. This translates into CASSPEGRVTGELFF.

The gene calls are TRBV25-1 and TRBJ1-4, with D tentatively TRBD1 (5 bases). Germline values: CDR1 MGHDK, CDR2 SYGVNS. The CDR3 has 15 residues. V was trimmed by 4 bases and J by 0 bases, leaving 9 bases between them. For the CDR3, the DNA is TGTGCCAGCAGTGCCGGACAAGCAACTAATGAAAAACTGTTTTTT. This encodes CASSAGQATNEKLFF.

CDR3 DNA sequence: TGTGCCAGCAGCTTAGTGGGACAACTGAACACTGAAGCTTTCTTT. Amino acid sequence: CASSLVGQLNTEAFF. The V and J genes are TRBV7-8 and TRBJ1-1; D may be TRBD1 (6 bases). With 1 base removed from V and 0 bases from J, the gap between germline ends came to 9 bases. Germline V CDR1 and CDR2: SGHVS, FQNEAQ. This CDR3 has 15 residues.